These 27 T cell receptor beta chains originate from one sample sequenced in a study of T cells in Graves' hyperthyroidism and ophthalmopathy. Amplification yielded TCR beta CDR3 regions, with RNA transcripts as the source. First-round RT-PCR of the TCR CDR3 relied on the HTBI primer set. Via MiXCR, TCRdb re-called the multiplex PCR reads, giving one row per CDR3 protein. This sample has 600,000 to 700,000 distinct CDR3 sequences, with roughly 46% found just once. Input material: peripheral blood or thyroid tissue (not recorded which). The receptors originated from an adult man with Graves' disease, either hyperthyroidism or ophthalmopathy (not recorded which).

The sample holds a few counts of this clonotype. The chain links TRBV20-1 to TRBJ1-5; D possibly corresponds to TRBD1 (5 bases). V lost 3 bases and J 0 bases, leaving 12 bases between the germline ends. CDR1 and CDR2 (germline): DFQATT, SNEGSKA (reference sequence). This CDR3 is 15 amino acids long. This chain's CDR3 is CSASTGYNSNQPQHF. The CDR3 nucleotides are TGCAGTGCTAGCACAGGCTACAATAGCAATCAGCCCCAGCATTTT.

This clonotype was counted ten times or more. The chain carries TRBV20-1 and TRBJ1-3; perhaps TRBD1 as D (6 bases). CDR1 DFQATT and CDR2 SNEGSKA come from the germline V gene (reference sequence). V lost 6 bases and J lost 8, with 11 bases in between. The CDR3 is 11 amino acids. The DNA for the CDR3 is TGCAGTGCGACCCGACAGGACACCATATATTTT. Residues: CSATRQDTIYF.

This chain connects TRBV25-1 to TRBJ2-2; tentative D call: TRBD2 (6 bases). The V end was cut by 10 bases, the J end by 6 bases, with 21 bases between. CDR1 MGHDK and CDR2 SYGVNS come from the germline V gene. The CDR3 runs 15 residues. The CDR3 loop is CAISGGGPGAGELFF. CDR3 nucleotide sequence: TGTGCCATCAGCGGCGGAGGGCCTGGGGCCGGGGAGCTGTTTTTT. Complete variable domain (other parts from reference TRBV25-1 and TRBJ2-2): EADIYQTPRYLVIGTGKKITLECSQTMGHDKMYWYQQDPGMELHLIHYSYGVNSTEKGDLSSESTVSRIRTEHFPLTLESARPSHTSQYLCAISGGGPGAGELFFGEGSRLTVL.

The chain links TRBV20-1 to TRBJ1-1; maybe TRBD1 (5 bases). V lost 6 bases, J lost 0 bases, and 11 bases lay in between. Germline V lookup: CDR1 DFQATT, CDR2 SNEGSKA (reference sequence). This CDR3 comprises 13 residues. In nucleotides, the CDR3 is TGCAGTGCAGTTAGACAGATGAACACTGAAGCTTTCTTT. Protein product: CSAVRQMNTEAFF.

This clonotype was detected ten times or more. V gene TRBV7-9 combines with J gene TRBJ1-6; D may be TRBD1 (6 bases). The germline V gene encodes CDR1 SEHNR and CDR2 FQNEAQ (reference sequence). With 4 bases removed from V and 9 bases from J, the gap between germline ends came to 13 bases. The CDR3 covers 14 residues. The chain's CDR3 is CASSSFKGGSPLHF. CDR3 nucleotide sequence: TGTGCCAGCAGCTCGTTTAAAGGGGGTTCACCCCTCCACTTT.

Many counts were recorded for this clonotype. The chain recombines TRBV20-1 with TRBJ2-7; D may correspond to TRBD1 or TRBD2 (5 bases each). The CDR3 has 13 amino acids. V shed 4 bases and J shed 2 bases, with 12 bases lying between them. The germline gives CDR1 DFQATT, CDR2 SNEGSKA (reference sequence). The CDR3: CSATRDGAYEQYF. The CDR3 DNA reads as TGCAGTGCTACCAGGGACGGAGCCTACGAGCAGTACTTC.

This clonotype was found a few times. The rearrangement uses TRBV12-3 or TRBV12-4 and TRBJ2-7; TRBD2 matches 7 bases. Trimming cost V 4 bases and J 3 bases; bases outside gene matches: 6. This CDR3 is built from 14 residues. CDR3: CASSYLGDYYEQYF. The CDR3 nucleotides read TGTGCCAGCAGTTACTTGGGGGACTACTACGAGCAGTACTTC.

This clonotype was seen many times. CDR3 coding DNA: TGTGCCAGCAGTACAGAGGGGAAGGAAAAACTGTTTTTT. It yields the protein CASSTEGKEKLFF. The V and J genes are TRBV7-9 and TRBJ1-4; maybe TRBD1 (5 bases). CDR3 length: 13 residues. Germline lookup yields CDR1 SEHNR and CDR2 FQNEAQ (reference sequence). The V end was cut by 6 bases, the J end by 8 bases, with 13 bases between.

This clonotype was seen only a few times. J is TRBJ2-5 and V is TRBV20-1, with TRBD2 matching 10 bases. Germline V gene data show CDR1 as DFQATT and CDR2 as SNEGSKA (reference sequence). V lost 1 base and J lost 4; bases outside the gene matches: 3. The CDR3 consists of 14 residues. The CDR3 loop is CSARVRLAGETQYF. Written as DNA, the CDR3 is TGCAGTGCTAGAGTCCGACTAGCGGGAGAGACCCAGTACTTC.

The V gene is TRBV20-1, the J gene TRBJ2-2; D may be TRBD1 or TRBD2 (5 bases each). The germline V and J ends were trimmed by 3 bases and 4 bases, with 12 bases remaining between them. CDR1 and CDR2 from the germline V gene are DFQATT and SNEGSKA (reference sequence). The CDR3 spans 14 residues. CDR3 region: CSASPGPGTGELFF. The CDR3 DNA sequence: TGCAGTGCTAGTCCGGGACCAGGCACCGGGGAGCTGTTTTTT.

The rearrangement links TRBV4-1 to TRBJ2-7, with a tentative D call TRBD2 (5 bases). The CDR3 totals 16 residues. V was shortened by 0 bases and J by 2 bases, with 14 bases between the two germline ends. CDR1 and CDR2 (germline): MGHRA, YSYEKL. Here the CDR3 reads CASSQDRGFTTYEQYF. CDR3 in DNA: TGCGCCAGCAGCCAAGATCGGGGTTTCACCACCTACGAGCAGTACTTC.

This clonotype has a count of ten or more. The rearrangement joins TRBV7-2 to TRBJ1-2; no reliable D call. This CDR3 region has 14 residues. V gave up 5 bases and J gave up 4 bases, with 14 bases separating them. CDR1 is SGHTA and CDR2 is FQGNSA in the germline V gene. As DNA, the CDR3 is TGTGCCAGCAGCCCTTTCCTGGACCTCTATGGCTACACCTTC. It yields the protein CASSPFLDLYGYTF.

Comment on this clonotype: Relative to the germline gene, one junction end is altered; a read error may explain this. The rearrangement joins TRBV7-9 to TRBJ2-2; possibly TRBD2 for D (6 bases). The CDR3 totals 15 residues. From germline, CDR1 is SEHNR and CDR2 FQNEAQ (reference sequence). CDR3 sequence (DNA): TGCGCCAGCAGCTGGGGGGTTCAGAGCACCGGGGAGCTGTTTTTT. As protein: CASSWGVQSTGELFF.

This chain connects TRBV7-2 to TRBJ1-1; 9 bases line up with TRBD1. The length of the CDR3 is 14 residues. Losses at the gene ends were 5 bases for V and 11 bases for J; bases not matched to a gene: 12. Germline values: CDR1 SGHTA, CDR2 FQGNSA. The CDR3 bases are TGTGCCAGCAGCGTAAAACAGGGGGCTGTAGGGGCTTTCTTT. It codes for CASSVKQGAVGAFF.

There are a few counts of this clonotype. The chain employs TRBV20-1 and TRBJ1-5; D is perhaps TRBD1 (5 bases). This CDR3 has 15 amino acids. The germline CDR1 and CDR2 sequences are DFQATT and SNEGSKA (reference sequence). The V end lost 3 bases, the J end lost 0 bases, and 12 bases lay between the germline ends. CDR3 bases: TGCAGTGCTAGGGATGACAGTTATAGCAATCAGCCCCAGCATTTT. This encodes CSARDDSYSNQPQHF.

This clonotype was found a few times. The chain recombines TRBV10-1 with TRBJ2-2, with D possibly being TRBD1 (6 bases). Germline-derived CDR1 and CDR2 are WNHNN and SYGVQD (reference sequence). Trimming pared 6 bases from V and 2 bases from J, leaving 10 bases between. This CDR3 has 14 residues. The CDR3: CASSRDKNTGELFF. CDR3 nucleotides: TGCGCCAGCAGCCGGGACAAAAACACCGGGGAGCTGTTTTTT.

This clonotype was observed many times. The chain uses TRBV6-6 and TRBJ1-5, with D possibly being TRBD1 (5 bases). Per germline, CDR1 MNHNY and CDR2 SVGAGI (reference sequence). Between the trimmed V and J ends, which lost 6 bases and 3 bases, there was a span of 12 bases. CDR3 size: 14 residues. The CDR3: CASSRTGLNQPQHF. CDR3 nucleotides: TGTGCCAGCAGCCGTACGGGGCTCAATCAGCCCCAGCATTTT.

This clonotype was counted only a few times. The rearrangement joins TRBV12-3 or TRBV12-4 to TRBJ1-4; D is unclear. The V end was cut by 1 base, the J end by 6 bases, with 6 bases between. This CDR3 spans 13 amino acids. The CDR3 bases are TGTGCCAGCAGTTTAGTGTTGTATGAAAAACTGTTTTTT. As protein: CASSLVLYEKLFF.

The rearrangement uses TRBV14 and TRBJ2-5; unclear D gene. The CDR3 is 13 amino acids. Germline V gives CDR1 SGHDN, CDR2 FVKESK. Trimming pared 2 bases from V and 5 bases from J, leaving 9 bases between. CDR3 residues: CASSQPGSETQYF. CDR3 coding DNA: TGTGCCAGCAGCCAACCGGGCTCGGAGACCCAGTACTTC.

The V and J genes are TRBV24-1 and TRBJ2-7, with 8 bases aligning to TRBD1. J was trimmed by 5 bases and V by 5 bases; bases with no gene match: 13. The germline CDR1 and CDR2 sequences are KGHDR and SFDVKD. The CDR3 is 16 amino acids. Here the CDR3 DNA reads TGTGCCACCAGTGGGAGGTCCTGGACAGGGTCCCACGAGCAGTACTTC. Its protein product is CATSGRSWTGSHEQYF.

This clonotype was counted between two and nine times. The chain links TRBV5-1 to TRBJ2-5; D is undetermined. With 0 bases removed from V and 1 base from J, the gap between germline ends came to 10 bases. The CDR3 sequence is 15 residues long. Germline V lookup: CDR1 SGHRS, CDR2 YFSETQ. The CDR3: CASSLDAASQETQYF. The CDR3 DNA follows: TGCGCCAGCAGCTTGGATGCAGCGTCCCAAGAGACCCAGTACTTC.

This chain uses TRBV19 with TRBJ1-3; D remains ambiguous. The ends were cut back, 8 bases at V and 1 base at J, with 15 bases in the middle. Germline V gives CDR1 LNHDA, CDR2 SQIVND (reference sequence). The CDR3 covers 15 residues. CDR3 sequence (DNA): TGTGCCAGTGCGGATTATATTTCTTCTGGAAACACCATATATTTT. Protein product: CASADYISSGNTIYF.

The DNA of the CDR3 is TGTGCCAGTAGAAGTTTCGGGACAGCTCTCAATGAAAAACTGTTTTTT. Its translation: CASRSFGTALNEKLFF. V and J are TRBV19 and TRBJ1-4, with 7 bases that match TRBD1. The germline V gene has CDR1 LNHDA and CDR2 SQIVND (reference sequence). V gave up 6 bases and J gave up 5 bases; unmatched junction bases: 12. This CDR3 is 16 amino acids long.

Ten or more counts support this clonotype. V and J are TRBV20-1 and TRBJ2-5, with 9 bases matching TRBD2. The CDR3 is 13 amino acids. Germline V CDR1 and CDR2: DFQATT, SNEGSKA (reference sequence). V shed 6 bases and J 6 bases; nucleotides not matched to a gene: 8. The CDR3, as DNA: TGCAGTGCACCCGGACTAGCGTTCAAGACCCAGTACTTC. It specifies CSAPGLAFKTQYF.

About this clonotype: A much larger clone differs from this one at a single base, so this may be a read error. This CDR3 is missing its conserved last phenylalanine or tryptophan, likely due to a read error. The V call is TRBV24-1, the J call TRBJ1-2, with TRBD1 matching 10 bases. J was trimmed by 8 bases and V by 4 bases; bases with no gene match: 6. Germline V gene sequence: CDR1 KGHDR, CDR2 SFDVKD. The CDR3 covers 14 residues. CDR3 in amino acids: CATSDPGQGGGYTL. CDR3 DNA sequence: TGTGCCACCAGTGACCCAGGACAGGGGGGCGGCTACACCCTC.

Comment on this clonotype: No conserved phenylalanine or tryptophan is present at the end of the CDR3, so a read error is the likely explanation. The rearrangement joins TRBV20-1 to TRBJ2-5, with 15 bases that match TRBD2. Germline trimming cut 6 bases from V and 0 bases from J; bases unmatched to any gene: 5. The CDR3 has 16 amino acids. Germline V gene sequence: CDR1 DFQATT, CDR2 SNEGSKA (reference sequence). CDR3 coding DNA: TGCAGTGCGACGGGACTAGCGGGGGGAAACCAAGAGACCCAGTACCTC. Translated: CSATGLAGGNQETQYL.

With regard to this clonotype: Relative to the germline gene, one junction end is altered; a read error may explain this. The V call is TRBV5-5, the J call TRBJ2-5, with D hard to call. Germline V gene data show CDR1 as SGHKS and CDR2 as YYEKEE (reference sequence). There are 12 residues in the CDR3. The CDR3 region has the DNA TGCGCCAGCAGCAACCCCCCTGAGACCCAGTACTTC. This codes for CASSNPPETQYF. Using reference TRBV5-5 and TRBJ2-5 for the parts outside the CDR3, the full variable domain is DAGVTQSPTHLIKTRGQQVTLRCSPISGHKSVSWYQQVLGQGPQFIFQYYEKEERGRGNFPDRFSARQFPNYSSELNVNALLLGDSALYLCASSNPPETQYFGPGTRLLVL.